This T cell receptor beta chain was captured by sequencing in a study of T cell responses to AZD1222 COVID-19 vaccine. Study-level information: The study pooled second doses at about 4 or about 12 weeks. Points from the study as a whole: Spike-specific TCR breadth rose after two AZD1222 doses, and depth rose as well. The repertoires were collected only after the peak T cell response.

In the case of this clone: Its specificity is not known.

Germline V gives CDR1 MNHEY, CDR2 SVGEGT. The J segment lost 5 bases and the V segment lost 2 bases, leaving 5 bases of the junction unmatched. CDR3 length equals 15 residues. Data came from immunoSEQ multiplex PCR; TCRdb stores just in-frame clones and leaves some out. The sample has over 150,000 clones, about 85% seen once. The TCR was taken from an adult in good health. The V and J genes are TRBV6-2 or TRBV6-3 and TRBJ2-5; 10 bases line up with TRBD2. The source material was peripheral blood, sampled on day 0 of AZD1222 vaccination. CDR3 nucleotide sequence: TGTGCCAGCAGTTACAGCGGGGGGGCCGCTGAGACCCAGTACTTC. It specifies CASSYSGGAAETQYF.